The present TCR beta chain was sequenced within a study of blood T cell repertoires in COVID-19. The table came from immunoSEQ multiplex PCR; TCRdb's copy has only in-frame clones and leaves some out. The sample lists roughly 100,000 clones, roughly 92% occurring once. The CDR3 covers 13 residues. The germline V gene has CDR1 KGHSH and CDR2 LQKENI. Trimming removed 1 base from V and 3 bases from J, with 5 bases in between. The chain carries TRBV18 and TRBJ2-3; D is unresolved. The specimen was peripheral blood. The TCR comes from a woman in her 50s with COVID-19, enrolled during active disease. Here the CDR3 DNA reads TGTGCCAGCTCACCACTCAAAACAGATACGCAGTATTTT. Amino acids: CASSPLKTDTQYF.